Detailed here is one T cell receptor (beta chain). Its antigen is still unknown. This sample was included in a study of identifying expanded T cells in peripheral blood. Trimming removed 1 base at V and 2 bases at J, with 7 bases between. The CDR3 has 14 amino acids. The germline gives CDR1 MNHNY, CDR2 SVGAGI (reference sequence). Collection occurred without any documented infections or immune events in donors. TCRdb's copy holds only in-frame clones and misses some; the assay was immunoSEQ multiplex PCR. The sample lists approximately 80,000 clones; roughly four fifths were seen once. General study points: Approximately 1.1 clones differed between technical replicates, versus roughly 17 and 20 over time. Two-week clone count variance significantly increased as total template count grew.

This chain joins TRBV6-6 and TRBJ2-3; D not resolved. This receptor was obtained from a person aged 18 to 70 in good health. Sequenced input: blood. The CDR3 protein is CASSYLGDTDTQYF. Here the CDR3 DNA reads TGTGCCAGCAGTTACTTGGGCGACACAGATACGCAGTATTTT.